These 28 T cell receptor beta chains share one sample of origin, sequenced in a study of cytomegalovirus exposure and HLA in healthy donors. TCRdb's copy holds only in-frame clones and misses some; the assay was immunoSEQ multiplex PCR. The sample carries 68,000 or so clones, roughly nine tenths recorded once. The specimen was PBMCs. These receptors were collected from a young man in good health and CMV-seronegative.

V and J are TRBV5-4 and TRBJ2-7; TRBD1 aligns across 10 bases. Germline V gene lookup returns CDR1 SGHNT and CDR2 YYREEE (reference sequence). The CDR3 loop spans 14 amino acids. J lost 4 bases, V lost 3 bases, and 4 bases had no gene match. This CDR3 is CASSSGQGIYEQYF. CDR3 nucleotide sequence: TGTGCCAGCAGCTCGGGACAGGGGATATACGAGCAGTACTTC.

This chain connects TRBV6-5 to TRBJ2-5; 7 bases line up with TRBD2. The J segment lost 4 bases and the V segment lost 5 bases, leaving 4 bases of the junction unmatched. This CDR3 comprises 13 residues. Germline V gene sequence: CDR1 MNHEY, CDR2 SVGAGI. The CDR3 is CASSSGIRETQYF. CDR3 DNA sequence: TGTGCCAGCAGTAGCGGGATAAGAGAGACCCAGTACTTC.

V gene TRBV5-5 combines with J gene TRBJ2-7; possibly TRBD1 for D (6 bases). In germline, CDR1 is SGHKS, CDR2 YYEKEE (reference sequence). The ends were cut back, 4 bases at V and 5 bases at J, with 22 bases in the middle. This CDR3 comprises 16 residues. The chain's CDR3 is CASSLPRVRGLNEQYF. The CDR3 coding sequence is TGTGCCAGCAGCCTCCCTCGGGTGAGGGGGTTGAACGAGCAGTACTTC.

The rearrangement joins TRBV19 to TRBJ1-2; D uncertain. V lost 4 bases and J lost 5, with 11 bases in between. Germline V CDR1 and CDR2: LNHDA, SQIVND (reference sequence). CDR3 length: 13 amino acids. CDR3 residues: CASSKETDYGYTF. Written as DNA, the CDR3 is TGTGCCAGTAGTAAGGAAACAGATTATGGCTACACCTTC.

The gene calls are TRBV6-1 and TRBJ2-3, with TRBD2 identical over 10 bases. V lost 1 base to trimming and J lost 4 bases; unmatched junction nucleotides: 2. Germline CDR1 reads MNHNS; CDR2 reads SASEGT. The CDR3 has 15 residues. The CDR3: CASSEETSGSDTQYF. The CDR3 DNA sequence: TGTGCCAGCAGTGAAGAGACTAGCGGGTCAGATACGCAGTATTTT.

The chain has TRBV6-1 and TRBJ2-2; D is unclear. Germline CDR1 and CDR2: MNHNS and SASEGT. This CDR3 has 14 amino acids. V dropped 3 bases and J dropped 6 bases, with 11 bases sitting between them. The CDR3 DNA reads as TGTGCCAGCAGTGAGATGGAGAGCGCCGGGGAGCTGTTTTTT. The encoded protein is CASSEMESAGELFF.

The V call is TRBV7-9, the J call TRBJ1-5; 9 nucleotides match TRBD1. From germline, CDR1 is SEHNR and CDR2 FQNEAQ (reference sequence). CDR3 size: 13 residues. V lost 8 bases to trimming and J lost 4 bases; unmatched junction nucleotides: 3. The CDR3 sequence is CASGGTGNQPQHF. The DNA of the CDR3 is TGTGCCAGCGGGGGGACAGGGAATCAGCCCCAGCATTTT.

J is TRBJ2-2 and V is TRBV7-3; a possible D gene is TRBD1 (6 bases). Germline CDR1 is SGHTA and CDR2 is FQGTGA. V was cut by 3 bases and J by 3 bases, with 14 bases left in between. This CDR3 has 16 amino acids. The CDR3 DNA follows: TGTGCCAGCAGCTTGAGGGGACAAATCTACACCGGGGAGCTGTTTTTT. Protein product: CASSLRGQIYTGELFF. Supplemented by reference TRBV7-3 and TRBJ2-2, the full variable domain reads GAGVSQTPSNKVTEKGKYVELRCDPISGHTALYWYRQSLGQGPEFLIYFQGTGAADDSGLPNDRFFAVRPEGSVSTLKIQRTERGDSAVYLCASSLRGQIYTGELFFGEGSRLTVL.

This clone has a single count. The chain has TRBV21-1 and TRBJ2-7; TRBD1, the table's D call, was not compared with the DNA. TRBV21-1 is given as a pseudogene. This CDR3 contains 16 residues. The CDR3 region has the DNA TGTGCCAGCAGCGATGTCCGGGACAGGAAATCCTACGAGCAGTACTTC. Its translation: CASSDVRDRKSYEQYF.

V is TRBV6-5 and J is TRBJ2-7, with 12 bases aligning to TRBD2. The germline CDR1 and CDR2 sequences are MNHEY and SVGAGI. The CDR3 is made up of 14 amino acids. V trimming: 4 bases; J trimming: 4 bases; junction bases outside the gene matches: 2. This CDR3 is CASSWTSGTYEQYF. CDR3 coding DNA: TGTGCCAGCAGTTGGACTAGCGGGACGTACGAGCAGTACTTC.

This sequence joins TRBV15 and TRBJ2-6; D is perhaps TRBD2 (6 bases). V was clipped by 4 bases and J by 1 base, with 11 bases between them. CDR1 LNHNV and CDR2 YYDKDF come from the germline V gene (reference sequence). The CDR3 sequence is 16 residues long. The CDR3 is CATSNLEGSGANVLTF. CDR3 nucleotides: TGTGCCACCAGCAACTTGGAGGGTTCTGGGGCCAACGTCCTGACTTTC.

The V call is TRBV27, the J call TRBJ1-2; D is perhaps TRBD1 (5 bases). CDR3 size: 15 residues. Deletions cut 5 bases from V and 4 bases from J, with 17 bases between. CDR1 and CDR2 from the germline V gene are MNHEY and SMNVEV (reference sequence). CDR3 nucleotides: TGTGCCAGCAGTGCCCTCGGACAAACAATCTATGGCTACACCTTC. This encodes CASSALGQTIYGYTF.

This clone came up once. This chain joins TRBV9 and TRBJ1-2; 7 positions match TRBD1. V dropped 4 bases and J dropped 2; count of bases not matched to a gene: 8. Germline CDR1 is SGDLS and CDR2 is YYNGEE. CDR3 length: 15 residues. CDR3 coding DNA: TGTGCCAGCAGCTCTACACGGGACAGAAACTATGGCTACACCTTC. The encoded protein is CASSSTRDRNYGYTF.

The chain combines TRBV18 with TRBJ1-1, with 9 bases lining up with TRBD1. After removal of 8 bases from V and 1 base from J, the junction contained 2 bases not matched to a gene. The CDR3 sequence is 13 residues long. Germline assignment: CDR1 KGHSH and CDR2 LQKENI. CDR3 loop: CASAGQGNTEAFF. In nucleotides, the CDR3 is TGTGCCAGCGCGGGACAGGGGAACACTGAAGCTTTCTTT.

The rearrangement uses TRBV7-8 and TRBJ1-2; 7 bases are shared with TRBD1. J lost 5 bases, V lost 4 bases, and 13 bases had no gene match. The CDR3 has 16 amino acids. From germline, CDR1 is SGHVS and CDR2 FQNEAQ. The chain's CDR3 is CASSWKPGTEDYGYTF. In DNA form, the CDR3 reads TGTGCCAGCAGCTGGAAACCCGGGACAGAAGATTATGGCTACACCTTC.

Here the CDR3 reads CASSLELGTGAPSYEQYF. The CDR3 nucleotides are TGCGCCAGCAGCTTGGAACTAGGGACAGGGGCCCCCTCCTACGAGCAGTACTTC. The chain uses TRBV5-1 and TRBJ2-7, with 10 bases fitting TRBD1. This CDR3 spans 18 amino acids. V shed 0 bases and J 0 bases; nucleotides not matched to a gene: 9. CDR1 and CDR2 from the germline V gene are SGHRS and YFSETQ. The entire variable domain, with the rest obtained from reference TRBV5-1 and TRBJ2-7, is as follows: KAGVTQTPRYLIKTRGQQVTLSCSPISGHRSVSWYQQTPGQGLQFLFEYFSETQRNKGNFPGRFSGRQFSNSRSEMNVSTLELGDSALYLCASSLELGTGAPSYEQYFGPGTRLTVT.

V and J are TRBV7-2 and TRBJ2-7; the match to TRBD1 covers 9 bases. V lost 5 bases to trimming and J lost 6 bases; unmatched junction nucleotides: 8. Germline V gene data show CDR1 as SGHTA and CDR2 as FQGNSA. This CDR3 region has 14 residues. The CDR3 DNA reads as TGTGCCAGCAGCCCCGACAGGGGGAGAGGCGAGCAGTACTTC. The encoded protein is CASSPDRGRGEQYF.

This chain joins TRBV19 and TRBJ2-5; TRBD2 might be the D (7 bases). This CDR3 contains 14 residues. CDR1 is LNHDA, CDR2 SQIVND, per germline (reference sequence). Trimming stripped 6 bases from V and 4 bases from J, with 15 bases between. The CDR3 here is CASSPVRGGETQYF. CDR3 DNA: TGTGCCAGTAGCCCCGTGAGGGGGGGAGAGACCCAGTACTTC.

The CDR3 coding sequence is TGTGCCAGCAGTCATAGGGAGGGGGAGCTGTTTTTT. Its translation: CASSHREGELFF. The J gene is TRBJ2-2, the V gene TRBV4-2, with TRBD2 as a possible D gene (5 bases). The CDR3 totals 12 residues. Trimming removed 6 bases at V and 8 bases at J, with 10 bases between. The germline V gene has CDR1 LGHNA and CDR2 YNFKEQ.

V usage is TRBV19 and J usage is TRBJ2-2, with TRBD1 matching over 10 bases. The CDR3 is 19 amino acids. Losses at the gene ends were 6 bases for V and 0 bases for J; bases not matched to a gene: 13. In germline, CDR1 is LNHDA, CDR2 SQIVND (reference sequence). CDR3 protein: CASRTGTGVSPANTGELFF. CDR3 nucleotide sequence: TGTGCCAGTAGGACCGGGACAGGGGTCTCCCCCGCGAACACCGGGGAGCTGTTTTTT. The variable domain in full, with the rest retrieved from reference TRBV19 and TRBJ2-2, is DGGITQSPKYLFRKEGQNVTLSCEQNLNHDAMYWYRQDPGQGLRLIYYSQIVNDFQKGDIAEGYSVSREKKESFPLTVTSAQKNPTAFYLCASRTGTGVSPANTGELFFGEGSRLTVL.

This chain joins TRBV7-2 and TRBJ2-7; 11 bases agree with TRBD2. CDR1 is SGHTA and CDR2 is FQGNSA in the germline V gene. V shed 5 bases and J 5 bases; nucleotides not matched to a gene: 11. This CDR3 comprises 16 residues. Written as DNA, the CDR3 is TGTGCCAGCAGCCCAACGACTAGCGGGACAGGTGACGAGCAGTACTTC. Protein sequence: CASSPTTSGTGDEQYF.

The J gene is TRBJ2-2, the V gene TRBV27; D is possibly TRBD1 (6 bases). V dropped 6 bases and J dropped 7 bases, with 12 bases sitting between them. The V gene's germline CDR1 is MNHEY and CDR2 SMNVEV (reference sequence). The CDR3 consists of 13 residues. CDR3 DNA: TGTGCCAGCAGGTCCGGGACAAGCGGGGAGCTGTTTTTT. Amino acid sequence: CASRSGTSGELFF.

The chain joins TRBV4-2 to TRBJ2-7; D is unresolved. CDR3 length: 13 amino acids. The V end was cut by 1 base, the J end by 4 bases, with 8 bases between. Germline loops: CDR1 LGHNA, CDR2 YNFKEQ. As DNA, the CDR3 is TGTGCCAGCAGCCAAGCCGGTAGTTACGAGCAGTACTTC. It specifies CASSQAGSYEQYF.

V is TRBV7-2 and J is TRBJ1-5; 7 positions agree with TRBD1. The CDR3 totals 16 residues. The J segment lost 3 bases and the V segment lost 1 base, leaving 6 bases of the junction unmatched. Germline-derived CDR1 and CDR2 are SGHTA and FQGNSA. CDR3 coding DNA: TGTGCCAGCAGCTTAGGAGGGGACAGATTCAATCAGCCCCAGCATTTT. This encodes CASSLGGDRFNQPQHF. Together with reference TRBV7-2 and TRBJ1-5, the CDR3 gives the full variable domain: GAGVSQSPSNKVTEKGKDVELRCDPISGHTALYWYRQSLGQGLEFLIYFQGNSAPDKSGLPSDRFSAERTGGSVSTLTIQRTQQEDSAVYLCASSLGGDRFNQPQHFGDGTRLSIL.

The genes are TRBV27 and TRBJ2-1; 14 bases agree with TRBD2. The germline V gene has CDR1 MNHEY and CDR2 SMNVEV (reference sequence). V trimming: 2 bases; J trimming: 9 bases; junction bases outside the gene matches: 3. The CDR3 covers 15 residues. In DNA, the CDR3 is TGTGCCAGCAGTTTAGGGACTAGCGGGAGCACTGAGCAGTTCTTC. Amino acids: CASSLGTSGSTEQFF.

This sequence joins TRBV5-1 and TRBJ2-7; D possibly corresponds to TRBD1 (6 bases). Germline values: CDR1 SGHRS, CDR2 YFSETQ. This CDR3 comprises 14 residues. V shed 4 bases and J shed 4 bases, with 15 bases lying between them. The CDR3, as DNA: TGCGCCAGCAGCCCAGGGACAATGTCATACGAGCAGTACTTC. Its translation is CASSPGTMSYEQYF.

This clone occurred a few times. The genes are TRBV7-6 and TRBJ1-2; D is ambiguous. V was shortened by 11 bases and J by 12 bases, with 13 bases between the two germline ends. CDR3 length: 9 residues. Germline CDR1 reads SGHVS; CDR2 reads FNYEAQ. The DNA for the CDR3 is TGTGCCTCCACTCCGCTGCACACCTTC. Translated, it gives CASTPLHTF.

The CDR3 protein is CASSISAGGQTLNTQYF. In DNA, the CDR3 is TGTGCCAGTAGTATTTCGGCGGGAGGGCAAACGCTCAATACGCAGTATTTT. The chain is built from TRBV19 and TRBJ2-3; 9 nucleotides align to TRBD2. Looked up from germline, CDR1 is LNHDA and CDR2 is SQIVND (reference sequence). V was clipped by 3 bases and J by 7 bases; unmatched bases: 14. This CDR3 region has 17 residues.